This T cell receptor beta chain derives from a study of neurological immune-mediated disorders. Findings and caveats of the study: On phylogenetic grouping, the repertoires of 18 of 34 multiple sclerosis patients fell within one related-CDR3 cluster, constituting a possible signature.

TCRdb reprocessed the 5' RACE reads with MiXCR, giving one entry per CDR3 protein. The sample includes under 75,000 distinct CDR3 sequences, 5.2% seen only once; the top ten take about 5.8%. The CDR3 runs 15 residues. Trimming removed 5 bases from V and 3 bases from J; junction bases left unmatched: 4. Germline assignment: CDR1 SGHTA and CDR2 FQGNSA. This clonotype has ten or more counts. Its cognate antigen is unknown. The chain has TRBV7-2 and TRBJ2-2, with 9 bases fitting TRBD2. The source of this sequence is a human donor with multiple sclerosis. The donor label of this sample is uncertain. Sequencing was performed on PBMCs. The CDR3 spells CASSRKRGDTGELFF. The CDR3 DNA reads TGTGCCAGCAGCCGGAAGCGGGGGGACACCGGGGAGCTGTTTTTT.